The 2 T cell receptor beta chains in this list originate from one sample, sequenced in a study of T-cell reconstitution after alpha-beta-depleted transplantation in children. Unique molecular identifiers featured in how the TCRbeta library was prepared. TCRdb re-analysed the PCR reads in MiXCR, keeping a single row per CDR3 protein. There are approximately 240,000 distinct CDR3 sequences in the sample; about 8.8% occur only once, and around 5.1% lies in the top ten. Sequencing was performed on PBMCs from the stem cell graft donor, taken from the stem cell graft. These TCRs come from a human donor who donated a stem cell graft to a child with SCID.

This clonotype was counted at least ten times. In DNA, the CDR3 is TGCGCCAGCAGCTTGGACGGAGACTCCTATAATTCACCCCTCCACTTT. Translating it yields CASSLDGDSYNSPLHF. The chain carries TRBV5-1 and TRBJ1-6; D is unclear. The CDR3 extends over 16 amino acids. V lost 0 bases to trimming and J lost 0 bases, with 7 bases between them. Germline V gene lookup returns CDR1 SGHRS and CDR2 YFSETQ.

This clonotype came up many times. The V call is TRBV4-1, the J call TRBJ1-2, with D perhaps matching TRBD1 (6 bases). The CDR3 is 16 residues long. V was pared by 3 bases and J by 4 bases, with 18 bases between. Germline V gene data show CDR1 as MGHRA and CDR2 as YSYEKL. The CDR3 DNA reads as TGCGCCAGCAGCCATCTAAACAGGGAAGCAGGCTATGGCTACACCTTC. Amino acid sequence: CASSHLNREAGYGYTF.